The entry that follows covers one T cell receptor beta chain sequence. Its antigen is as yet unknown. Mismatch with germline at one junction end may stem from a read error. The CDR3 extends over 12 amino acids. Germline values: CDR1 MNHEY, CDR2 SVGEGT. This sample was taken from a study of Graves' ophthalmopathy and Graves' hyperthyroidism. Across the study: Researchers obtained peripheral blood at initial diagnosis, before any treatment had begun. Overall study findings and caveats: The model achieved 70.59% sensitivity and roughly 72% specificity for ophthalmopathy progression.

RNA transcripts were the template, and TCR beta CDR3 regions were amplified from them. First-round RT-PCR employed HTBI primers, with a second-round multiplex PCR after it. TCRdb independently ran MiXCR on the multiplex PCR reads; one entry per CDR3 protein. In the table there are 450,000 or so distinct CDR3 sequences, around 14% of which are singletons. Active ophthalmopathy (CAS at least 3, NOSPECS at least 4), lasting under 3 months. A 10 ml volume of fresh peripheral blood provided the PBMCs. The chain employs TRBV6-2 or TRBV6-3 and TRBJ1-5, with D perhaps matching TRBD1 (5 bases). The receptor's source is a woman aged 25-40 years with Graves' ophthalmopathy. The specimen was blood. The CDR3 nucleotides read TGTGTCAGCAGTTACGGGGGACAGCCCCAGCATTTT. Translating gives CVSSYGGQPQHF.